The table lists the clone carrying this TCR beta chain with a count of one. This entry belongs to a study of control samples from healthy donors and cancer patients. Using immunoSEQ multiplex PCR, the repertoire was profiled, and TCRdb retains in-frame clones only, with some absent. Of tens of thousands of clones listed, 90% are singletons. The sequence was obtained from a man aged 55 to 69 with colorectal cancer. The sequenced sample was PBMCs.

The CDR3 sequence: CASSVVRGSEKLFF. CDR3 DNA sequence: TGTGCCAGCAGTGTGGTCAGGGGGTCTGAAAAACTGTTTTTT. This chain joins TRBV2 and TRBJ1-4, with TRBD1 matching over 7 bases. Germline trimming cut 4 bases from V and 7 bases from J; bases unmatched to any gene: 6. Germline loops: CDR1 SNHLY, CDR2 FYNNEI. This CDR3 has 14 amino acids.